The 14 T cell receptor beta chains below were found in one sample sequenced in a study of beta chain features in type 1 diabetes. General study results and limits: Shorter TCRB CDR3s, moderately but significantly so, were found in Type 1 diabetes patients in all four CD4+ subsets.

As every portion of the isolated RNA was reverse transcribed, the sequencing read expressed TCRB transcripts. Libraries were prepared by immunoSEQ multiplex PCR; TCRdb keeps only in-frame clonotypes and omits some of them. Of 600,000 to 700,000 clones in the sample, roughly an eighth were seen once. The antigens of these receptors remain unknown. The sample taken for sequencing was naive CD4+ T cells from blood. The source of these receptors is a young man with type 1 diabetes.

DNA of the CDR3: TGTGCCAGCAGCGTTCTGGGACAGGGGTATTCCGGAAACACCATATATTTT. This codes for CASSVLGQGYSGNTIYF. The chain combines TRBV7-9 with TRBJ1-3, with 10 bases matching TRBD1. The CDR3 length is 17 residues. Germline assignment: CDR1 SEHNR and CDR2 FQNEAQ (reference sequence). V shed 5 bases, J shed 4 bases, and the junction held 11 bases outside the gene matches.

This clone was seen a handful of times. This sample also contains other DNA sequences that code for the same CDR3. The chain is built from TRBV9 and TRBJ2-3; D perhaps matches TRBD2 (5 bases). CDR1 SGDLS and CDR2 YYNGEE come from the germline V gene. V lost 0 bases and J lost 0, with 8 bases in between. CDR3 length: 15 residues. The CDR3 nucleotides are TGTGCCAGCAGCGTAGGGGGAGTGAGCACAGATACGCAGTATTTT. Its translation is CASSVGGVSTDTQYF.

At least ten counts were recorded for this clone. The chain carries TRBV7-2 and TRBJ2-1, with D perhaps TRBD1 (5 bases). This CDR3 region has 13 residues. Germline loops: CDR1 SGHTA, CDR2 FQGNSA. Trimming cost V 5 bases and J 15 bases, with 20 bases left between them. The CDR3 DNA sequence: TGTGCCAGCAGCCTTTCCCCTGACAGCCTCGGGTTCTTC. Translated: CASSLSPDSLGFF.

This clone occurred a few times. This chain links TRBV6-5 with TRBJ2-5, with D perhaps TRBD2 (5 bases). The V gene's germline CDR1 is MNHEY and CDR2 SVGAGI. V was clipped by 4 bases and J by 2 bases, with 17 bases between them. This CDR3 has 16 amino acids. The CDR3 here is CASSSLVRARQETQYF. In nucleotides, the CDR3 is TGTGCCAGCAGTTCCCTAGTGCGGGCACGACAAGAGACCCAGTACTTC.

The chain combines TRBV6-5 with TRBJ2-7; 7 positions agree with TRBD1. Germline loops: CDR1 MNHEY, CDR2 SVGAGI. V lost 6 bases and J lost 0; bases outside the gene matches: 5. The CDR3 spans 14 residues. In DNA form, the CDR3 reads TGTGCCAGCAGGAGAACAGGGGACTCCTACGAGCAGTACTTC. Protein sequence: CASRRTGDSYEQYF.

The genes are TRBV7-2 and TRBJ1-2; D perhaps matches TRBD1 (6 bases). CDR1 and CDR2 (germline): SGHTA, FQGNSA. The CDR3 totals 15 residues. Trimming removed 1 base at V and 2 bases at J, with 11 bases between. The CDR3 loop is CASSLEPGQNYGYTF. Written as DNA, the CDR3 is TGTGCCAGCAGCTTAGAGCCGGGACAAAACTATGGCTACACCTTC.

The table lists this clone with a few counts. This sequence joins TRBV7-9 and TRBJ2-3; TRBD1 aligns across 7 bases. There are 14 residues in the CDR3. Germline V gene sequence: CDR1 SEHNR, CDR2 FQNEAQ (reference sequence). The trim removed 7 bases at V and 1 base at J, leaving 5 bases unmatched. The CDR3 nucleotides are TGTGCCAGCACCCGACAGGGCGGCACAGATACGCAGTATTTT. This codes for CASTRQGGTDTQYF.

The table lists this clone with a few counts. The CDR3 spells CASSLQGGSYEQYF. DNA of the CDR3: TGTGCCAGCAGCCTACAGGGGGGCTCCTACGAGCAGTACTTC. The J gene is TRBJ2-7, the V gene TRBV7-2; 8 bases align to TRBD1. CDR1 is SGHTA and CDR2 is FQGNSA in the germline V gene. With 5 bases clipped from V and 0 bases from J, the junction kept 3 bases outside the gene matches. The CDR3 totals 14 residues.

Only a few counts were recorded for this clone. This chain uses TRBV2 with TRBJ2-7, with D uncertain. V was shortened by 2 bases and J by 2 bases, with 4 bases between the two germline ends. The CDR3 spans 12 residues. Germline V gene data show CDR1 as SNHLY and CDR2 as FYNNEI. The CDR3 bases are TGTGCCAGCAGTGAACTGCCCTACGAGCAGTACTTC. This codes for CASSELPYEQYF. Based on the CDR3 plus reference TRBV2 and TRBJ2-7, the full variable domain is EPEVTQTPSHQVTQMGQEVILRCVPISNHLYFYWYRQILGQKVEFLVSFYNNEISEKSEIFDDQFSVERPDGSNFTLKIRSTKLEDSAMYFCASSELPYEQYFGPGTRLTVT.

This clone was detected only a few times. J is TRBJ1-4 and V is TRBV19, with D maybe TRBD1 (5 bases). The CDR3 has 17 residues. Trimming took 1 base from V and 11 from J, leaving 23 bases between them. The germline V gene has CDR1 LNHDA and CDR2 SQIVND (reference sequence). This chain's CDR3 is CASSIGTLGTPFGKLFF. Written as DNA, the CDR3 is TGTGCCAGTAGTATAGGGACCCTCGGGACCCCCTTCGGGAAACTGTTTTTT. Drawing the rest from reference TRBV19 and TRBJ1-4, the complete variable domain is DGGITQSPKYLFRKEGQNVTLSCEQNLNHDAMYWYRQDPGQGLRLIYYSQIVNDFQKGDIAEGYSVSREKKESFPLTVTSAQKNPTAFYLCASSIGTLGTPFGKLFFGSGTQLSVL.

The table lists this clone with a few counts. The chain combines TRBV2 with TRBJ1-3; 10 bases align to TRBD1. V shed 8 bases and J 4 bases; nucleotides not matched to a gene: 8. This CDR3 has 15 residues. In germline, CDR1 is SNHLY, CDR2 FYNNEI. The CDR3 DNA reads TGTGCCAGCGGTCCGGGACAGGGGACAGGAAACACCATATATTTT. Amino acid sequence: CASGPGQGTGNTIYF.

The gene calls are TRBV30 and TRBJ1-5; D ambiguous. Looked up from germline, CDR1 is GTSNPN and CDR2 is SVGIG (reference sequence). V lost 4 bases, J lost 0 bases, and 10 bases lay in between. The CDR3 totals 14 residues. The CDR3 loop is CAWNRGNSNQPQHF. Written as DNA, the CDR3 is TGTGCCTGGAACCGGGGAAATAGCAATCAGCCCCAGCATTTT.

This sequence joins TRBV5-4 and TRBJ2-5; tentative D call: TRBD2 (5 bases). Germline V gives CDR1 SGHNT, CDR2 YYREEE (reference sequence). Trimming took off 6 bases at V and 5 bases at J, with 11 bases between the two ends. The CDR3 spans 12 residues. CDR3 loop: CASNKPGETQYF. DNA of the CDR3: TGTGCCAGCAACAAGCCGGGGGAGACCCAGTACTTC.

This clone occurred a few times. The CDR3 DNA follows: TGTGCCAGCCGCCGTGGTGACACTGAAGCTTTCTTT. It yields the protein CASRRGDTEAFF. This chain joins TRBV6-6 and TRBJ1-1; D is ambiguous. The CDR3 runs to 12 residues. V dropped 8 bases and J dropped 3 bases, with 10 bases sitting between them. The germline CDR1 and CDR2 sequences are MNHNY and SVGAGI (reference sequence).